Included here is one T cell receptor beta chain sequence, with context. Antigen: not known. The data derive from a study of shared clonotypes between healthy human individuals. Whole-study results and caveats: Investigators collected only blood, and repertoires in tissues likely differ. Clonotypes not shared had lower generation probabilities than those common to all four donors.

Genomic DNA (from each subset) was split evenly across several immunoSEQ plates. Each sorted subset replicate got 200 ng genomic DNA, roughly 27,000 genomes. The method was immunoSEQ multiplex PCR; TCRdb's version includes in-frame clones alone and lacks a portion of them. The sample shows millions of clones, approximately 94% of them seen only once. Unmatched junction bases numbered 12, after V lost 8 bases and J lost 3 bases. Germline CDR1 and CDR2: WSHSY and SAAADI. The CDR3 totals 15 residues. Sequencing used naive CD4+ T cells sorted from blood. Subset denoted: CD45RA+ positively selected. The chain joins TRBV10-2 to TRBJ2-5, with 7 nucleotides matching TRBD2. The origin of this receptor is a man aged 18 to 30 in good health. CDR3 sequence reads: CASGGPTSREETQYF. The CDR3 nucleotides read TGCGCCAGCGGCGGACCGACTAGCCGGGAAGAGACCCAGTACTTC.